A selection of T cell receptor beta chains follows, all from one sample in a study of Graves' ophthalmopathy and Graves' hyperthyroidism. One entry per CDR3 protein results from TCRdb running MiXCR on the multiplex PCR reads. This sample has 200,000 to 300,000 distinct CDR3 sequences, with 40% to 50% found just once. Sequencing was performed on peripheral blood. The receptors were sampled from an adult man with Graves' ophthalmopathy. CDR3s leave out the opening cysteine and the closing phenylalanine or tryptophan. The D gene is left open where the match is weak.

d_call | v_call | cdr3_aa
TRBD1 | TRBV7-2 | ASSDSTGGGGYT
NA | TRBV12-3/TRBV12-4 | ASSLRAAGELF
NA | TRBV20-1 | SARWDGAYGYT
NA | TRBV19 | ASSIGQGGEKLF
NA | TRBV5-1 | ASSPGGNTEAF
NA | TRBV29-1 | SGQETQY
TRBD1 | TRBV2 | ASSKQGAKGGELF
NA | TRBV2 | ARAPATNEKLF
TRBD1 | TRBV29-1 | SVGDRVGELF
NA | TRBV24-1 | ATSEGPGRHYEQY
NA | TRBV7-8 | ASNPIGAPGQPQH
TRBD1 | TRBV24-1 | ATSDPGTANTGELF
NA | TRBV15 | ATSRDNGNQPQH